Following are 14 T cell receptor beta chains from one sample sequenced in a study of OX40 agonist ivuxolimab in advanced cancers. Only in-frame clones appear in the TCRdb table, and some are missing; sequencing was by immunoSEQ multiplex PCR. The sample holds 60,000 to 85,000 clones, approximately 84% seen once. This specimen was CD4+ or CD8+ T cells sorted from blood, taken in a trial of the OX40 agonist ivuxolimab. These TCRs come from an adult with an advanced solid tumor such as melanoma, head and neck, liver or kidney cancer.

To note about this clone: The sample holds other DNA sequences that translate to the same CDR3. V usage is TRBV7-9 and J usage is TRBJ1-4; D is possibly TRBD1 (6 bases). V lost 4 bases and J 1 base, leaving 7 bases between the germline ends. Germline CDR1 reads SEHNR; CDR2 reads FQNEAQ (reference sequence). This CDR3 region has 14 residues. CDR3 protein: CASSSDRTNEKLFF. CDR3 nucleotide sequence: TGTGCCAGCAGCTCGGACAGAACTAATGAAAAACTGTTTTTT.

This clone was picked up a small number of times. The chain uses TRBV27 and TRBJ1-2, with 9 bases matching TRBD1. The V gene end was trimmed by 2 bases and the J gene end by 3 bases; junction bases not matched to a gene: 7. Germline V gene data show CDR1 as MNHEY and CDR2 as SMNVEV (reference sequence). This CDR3 comprises 16 residues. The CDR3 region is CASSLTPTGGYYGYTF. CDR3 nucleotide sequence: TGTGCCAGCAGTTTAACCCCGACAGGGGGATACTATGGCTACACCTTC.

This clone showed up just a few times. The V call is TRBV28, the J call TRBJ1-2, with D tentatively TRBD1 (6 bases). The CDR3 is made up of 14 amino acids. Germline CDR1 reads MDHEN; CDR2 reads SYDVKM. With 1 base removed from V and 8 bases from J, the gap between germline ends came to 14 bases. CDR3 coding DNA: TGTGCCAGCAGTTTATATGGGGGCGCCGGGGGCTACACCTTC. Protein product: CASSLYGGAGGYTF.

The gene calls are TRBV6-6 and TRBJ1-5; D is perhaps TRBD1 (5 bases). The CDR3 sequence is 14 residues long. With 6 bases removed from V and 7 bases from J, the gap between germline ends came to 16 bases. From germline, CDR1 is MNHNY and CDR2 SVGAGI (reference sequence). The CDR3 loop is CASSPSGGGQPQHF. The CDR3 DNA follows: TGTGCCAGCAGCCCTTCCGGGGGAGGCCAGCCCCAGCATTTT.

The rearrangement uses TRBV5-4 and TRBJ2-1; TRBD2 agrees at 15 bases. The CDR3 sequence is 17 residues long. CDR1 and CDR2 (germline): SGHNT, YYREEE (reference sequence). Trimming removed 3 bases from V and 1 base from J; junction bases left unmatched: 2. The DNA of the CDR3 is TGTGCCAGCAGCTCGGGACTAGCGGGAGGTTCCTACAATGAGCAGTTCTTC. Protein sequence: CASSSGLAGGSYNEQFF.

The chain carries TRBV2 and TRBJ1-2; D is possibly TRBD1 (6 bases). Trimming left V 7 bases short and J 8 bases short, with 14 bases between. Germline V gives CDR1 SNHLY, CDR2 FYNNEI. This CDR3 spans 12 amino acids. CDR3: CASKPDSEGYTF. In DNA form, the CDR3 reads TGTGCCAGCAAACCGGACAGTGAAGGCTACACCTTC.

CDR3: CASSRRTSGAQETQYF. CDR3 sequence (DNA): TGTGCCAGCTCACGACGGACTAGCGGGGCACAAGAGACCCAGTACTTC. This sequence joins TRBV18 and TRBJ2-5; TRBD2 matches at 12 bases. CDR3 length equals 16 residues. Germline-derived CDR1 and CDR2 are KGHSH and LQKENI. V was pared by 4 bases and J by 2 bases, with 5 bases of the junction left unmatched.

Turning to this clone: A read error may account for a junction end that differs from germline. V usage is TRBV7-7 and J usage is TRBJ2-1, with a tentative D call TRBD2 (6 bases). This CDR3 region has 14 residues. From germline, CDR1 is SSHAT and CDR2 FNYEAQ (reference sequence). The CDR3, as DNA: TGTGCTAGCAGCAAGAGTGGGGGGTACAATGAGCAGTTCTTC. Amino acid sequence: CASSKSGGYNEQFF.

The chain links TRBV18 to TRBJ2-3; perhaps TRBD1 as D (5 bases). Trimming shortened V by 4 bases and J by 2 bases, and 13 bases separated the two germline ends. Germline lookup yields CDR1 KGHSH and CDR2 LQKENI. The CDR3 loop spans 15 amino acids. CDR3 in amino acids: CASSRWQGNTDTQYF. Here the CDR3 DNA reads TGTGCCAGCTCACGTTGGCAGGGAAACACAGATACGCAGTATTTT.

The rearrangement links TRBV7-9 to TRBJ2-6; no definite D call. CDR3 length: 16 residues. Trimming left V 4 bases short and J 2 bases short, with 12 bases between. Germline CDR1 SEHNR, CDR2 FQNEAQ (reference sequence). CDR3 residues: CASSWTNSPGANVLTF. The CDR3 coding sequence is TGTGCCAGCAGCTGGACGAACTCCCCTGGGGCCAACGTCCTGACTTTC.

V gene TRBV19 combines with J gene TRBJ2-3; 9 nucleotides line up with TRBD1. CDR1 and CDR2 (germline): LNHDA, SQIVND (reference sequence). The V and J ends lost 6 bases and 1 base, in that order; junction bases with no gene match: 8. The CDR3 loop spans 16 amino acids. CDR3 loop: CASSRTGAARTDTQYF. The CDR3 DNA reads TGTGCCAGTAGCAGGACAGGGGCCGCTCGCACAGATACGCAGTATTTT.

The V and J genes are TRBV5-4 and TRBJ2-7, with D possibly being TRBD2 (5 bases). Germline CDR1 is SGHNT and CDR2 is YYREEE (reference sequence). Trimming left V 1 base short and J 0 bases short, with 11 bases between. CDR3 length: 15 residues. The CDR3 region has the DNA TGTGCCAGCAGCTTGCCCGGGGATCGCTCCTACGAGCAGTACTTC. Translation gives CASSLPGDRSYEQYF.

A few counts support this clone. The chain has TRBV2 and TRBJ1-5; 7 bases line up with TRBD1. Germline V gene sequence: CDR1 SNHLY, CDR2 FYNNEI. CDR3 length equals 14 residues. V was clipped by 8 bases and J by 7 bases; unmatched bases: 11. The CDR3 sequence is CASGEQGGGQPQHF. The CDR3, as DNA: TGTGCCAGCGGCGAGCAGGGGGGAGGGCAGCCCCAGCATTTT.

The chain has TRBV28 and TRBJ2-5; 8 bases are shared with TRBD2. CDR1 is MDHEN, CDR2 SYDVKM, per germline. Unmatched junction bases numbered 8, after V lost 5 bases and J lost 3 bases. This CDR3 spans 15 amino acids. CDR3 in amino acids: CASSDLSGAKETQYF. The CDR3 DNA is TGTGCCAGCAGTGACCTTAGCGGGGCGAAAGAGACCCAGTACTTC.